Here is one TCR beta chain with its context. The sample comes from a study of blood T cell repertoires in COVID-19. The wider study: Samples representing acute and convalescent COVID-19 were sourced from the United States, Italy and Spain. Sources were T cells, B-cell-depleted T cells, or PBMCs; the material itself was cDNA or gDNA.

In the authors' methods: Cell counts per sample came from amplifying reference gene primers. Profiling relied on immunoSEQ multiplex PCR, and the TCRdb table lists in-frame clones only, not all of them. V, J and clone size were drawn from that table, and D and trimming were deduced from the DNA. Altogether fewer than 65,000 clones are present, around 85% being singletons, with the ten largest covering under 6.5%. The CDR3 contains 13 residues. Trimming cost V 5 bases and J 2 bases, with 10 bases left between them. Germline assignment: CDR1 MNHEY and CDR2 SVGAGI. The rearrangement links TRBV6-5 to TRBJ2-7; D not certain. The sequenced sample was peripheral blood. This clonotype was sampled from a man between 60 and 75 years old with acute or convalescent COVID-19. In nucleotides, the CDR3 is TGTGCCAGCAGTAACTACGGAGCCTACGAGCAGTACTTC. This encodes CASSNYGAYEQYF.